This TCR beta chain was captured by sequencing in a study of blood T cells in healthy people across ages (dated by TCRdb to 2013 to 2016). About the study as a whole: In model experiments, roughly one uniquely barcoded TCR beta cDNA molecule per two T cells was captured by template switching. Using deep sequencing normalized with unique cDNA molecular identifiers, the study measured how TCR beta repertoire diversity changes with age. Donors were grouped into four age groups: young (average approximately 16 years), middle-aged (roughly 38), aged (around 62) and long-lived (roughly 80). The study analyzed two additional independent replicas of 1 million unique cDNA reads from the same blood draw for two donors, one aged 18 to 29 and one aged 80 or older.

CDR1 SGHTA and CDR2 FQGNSA are derived from the germline V gene. The CDR3 runs 17 residues from the cysteine to the phenylalanine. Solely the CDR3 DNA is kept, with 51 bases framed from the first base. V loses 5 bases at its end and J loses 9 bases; junction bases beyond the gene matches: 18. Overall study outcomes, separate from this receptor: Since profiling was done on bulk unsorted PBMCs, naive and antigen-experienced compartments could not be conclusively compared. Total diversity estimates from one million sequenced T cells were considered lower bounds and underestimates. Observed TCR beta diversity per million T cells fell roughly linearly with age, and a significant reduction was already apparent by age roughly 40. Compared with the aged group, more naive CD4+ T cells, fewer expanded clones and increased TCR diversity were shown by the long-lived group, suggesting age selection. There was a strong correlation between observed TCR beta diversity and the percentage of naive T cells measured by flow cytometry. Because the CMV infection status of the donors was unknown, age-related changes in expanded clonotypes may potentially have been confounded.

The method was 5' RACE. These reads were obtained on an Illumina HiSeq 2500. A second PCR of about 6 to 12 cycles was run with a J-beta primer mix and a sample-barcoded 5' primer. A template-switch 5' adaptor carrying 12 random nucleotides introduced a unique molecular identifier onto each TCR beta cDNA molecule. At least 2.5 million CDR3-containing paired-end reads were obtained from each sample. First-strand cDNA synthesis was performed from all RNA using the Mint cDNA synthesis kit, with priming by a TRBC-specific oligonucleotide. Following uracil-DNA glycosylase treatment, a first 18-cycle PCR with universal primers M1SS and BC2_uni_R was performed on all cDNA. For the original study's pipeline: For normalization, 1 million high-quality reads were randomly selected from each sample, with every read carrying a distinct molecular identifier. Instead of being binned into consensus sequences, reads that shared molecular identifiers were thrown out. CDR3 identification, clonotype clustering and error correction used MiTCR with a Q25 quality threshold and the strictest error-elimination algorithm. A nonparametric unseen species model using Euler transformation provided a lower-bound estimate of total TCR beta diversity. The raw public reads went through TCRdb reprocessing: fastp at Q25, MiXCR clone calling, in-frame beta chains kept. Rows with a matching CDR3 protein are joined into one entry that keeps the most common DNA and genes. TCRdb's processing, not the authors', yielded these V and J calls. The table for this sample lists 750,000 to 1,000,000 distinct CDR3 sequences; around 29% of them were counted only once. The ten largest make up roughly a tenth of the sample.

The donors were under 40 Caucasian individuals from Russia, aged roughly 6 to 100 years, who were systemically healthy. Each donor gave approximately 9.4 milliliters of peripheral blood, drawn into EDTA-treated Vacutainer tubes. PBMCs were isolated by Ficoll-Paque density-gradient centrifugation, with at least 7 million obtained per sample. Trizol reagent was used to extract total RNA from PBMCs, with at least 5 micrograms per sample. For every donor, an aliquot of PBMCs went through flow cytometry to measure the percentages of naive CD45RAhigh/CD27high T cells. This clonotype was observed many times. Its binding antigen is unknown. The record has no base qualities; no much larger clone is one base away. The same specimen was also included in a second study, on T cells of mothers and their children. Looking at the second paper: Nine systemically healthy Caucasian individuals, comprising three mothers and their six children, were included as donors. cDNA synthesis used all of the extracted RNA, with 1.5 ug of RNA in each 15 ul reaction. In the second PCR, the M1S primer introduced both the sample barcodes and 2-4 random nucleotides. Over 10 million TCR beta CDR3 reads came from each mother, compared with roughly 2.8 million reads from each child. Thymic selection similarly shapes TCR recombination output in related and unrelated pairs, with minor effect from inherited differences. Normalized repertoire overlap was always slightly but never significantly higher in related than unrelated mother-child pairs. No persistent microchimeric T cell clones were found, with a detection sensitivity of 85 to 100 clones per million clonotypes. The study used deep NGS to compare TCR beta repertoires of mothers and children, seeking features distinguishing related mother-child pairs from unrelated individuals. Mothers averaged about 40 +/- 4 years of age and children averaged about 10 +/- 4 years. After adapter ligation was performed with NEBNext reagents, the libraries were sequenced on an Illumina HiSeq 2000 with 100+100 nt paired-end reads. To prevent cross-contamination, the mother and child libraries were prepared one month apart and sequenced in separate runs. For each donor, between about 500,000 and 2,000,000 distinct TCR beta clonotypes were identified. Naive TCR beta clonotypes were estimated from low-frequency clonotypes matched to each donor's FACS-determined naive share, without sorting.

The receptor chain draws on TRBV7-2 and TRBJ2-1; the junction holds 8 bases that match TRBD2. The sequence was collected from a woman aged 40 to 49 in good health. The sample comprised blood. The nucleotide sequence reads as follows: TGTGCCAGCAGCCCCTCGGGGCGGGGGGCCCGTTCGAGTGAGCAGTTCTTC. This encodes CASSPSGRGARSSEQFF.